This is a list of T cell receptor beta chains from one sample in a study of blood T cells in healthy people across ages. A single record per CDR3 protein comes from TCRdb applying MiXCR to the 5' RACE reads. The repertoire includes more than 1,400,000 distinct CDR3 sequences, roughly 45% of them detected once, and approximately 7.9% sits in the top ten. Sequencing was carried out using blood. The receptors were sampled from a woman aged 18-29 years in good health. CDR3s include the opening cysteine and the closing phenylalanine or tryptophan. Fields, in order: D gene, CDR3 length, V gene, clone size, J gene, CDR3 protein, CDR3 DNA. The D gene is left open where the match is weak. Expanded clones get a size class; other rows say once, few or many, or leave the size out.

d_gene: .
len: 12
v_gene: TRBV28
abundance: few
j_gene: TRBJ1-2
CDR3aa: CASKAGEYGYTF
CDR3nt: TGTGCCAGCAAAGCGGGTGAATATGGCTACACCTTC

d_gene: .
len: 16
v_gene: TRBV18
abundance: .
j_gene: TRBJ2-1
CDR3aa: CASSPPEGKDYNEQFF
CDR3nt: TGTGCCAGCTCACCACCGGAAGGCAAAGACTACAATGAGCAGTTCTTC

d_gene: .
len: 12
v_gene: TRBV10-3
abundance: .
j_gene: TRBJ2-7
CDR3aa: CAISVNDYEQYF
CDR3nt: TGTGCCATCAGTGTCAATGACTACGAGCAGTACTTC

d_gene: .
len: 16
v_gene: TRBV7-2
abundance: .
j_gene: TRBJ1-2
CDR3aa: CASSSHKQGGNYGYTF
CDR3nt: TGTGCCAGCAGCTCGCACAAGCAGGGCGGAAACTATGGCTACACCTTC

d_gene: .
len: 11
v_gene: TRBV14
abundance: .
j_gene: TRBJ2-7
CDR3aa: CASSQFNEQYF
CDR3nt: TGTGCCAGCAGCCAATTTAACGAGCAGTACTTC

d_gene: .
len: 16
v_gene: TRBV4-1
abundance: .
j_gene: TRBJ1-5
CDR3aa: CASSQEVSDSNQPQHF
CDR3nt: TGCGCCAGCAGCCAAGAGGTGTCTGATAGCAATCAGCCCCAGCATTTT

d_gene: .
len: 11
v_gene: TRBV20-1
abundance: few
j_gene: TRBJ1-2
CDR3aa: CSAIVRTGYTF
CDR3nt: TGCAGTGCTATCGTCAGGACTGGCTACACCTTC

d_gene: .
len: 15
v_gene: TRBV6-5
abundance: once
j_gene: TRBJ2-7
CDR3aa: CASNRVPSSYNEQYF
CDR3nt: TGTGCCAGCAACAGGGTTCCGAGCTCCTACAATGAGCAGTACTTC

d_gene: .
len: 13
v_gene: TRBV12-3/TRBV12-4
abundance: .
j_gene: TRBJ1-5
CDR3aa: CASSVDYVQPQHF
CDR3nt: TGTGCCAGCAGTGTAGATTACGTTCAGCCCCAGCATTTT

d_gene: TRBD1
len: 15
v_gene: TRBV7-2
abundance: .
j_gene: TRBJ2-7
CDR3aa: CASNAQGASSYEQYF
CDR3nt: TGTGCCAGCAACGCCCAGGGGGCCAGCTCCTACGAGCAGTACTTC

d_gene: .
len: 14
v_gene: TRBV28
abundance: .
j_gene: TRBJ2-7
CDR3aa: CASSVDRPIYEQYF
CDR3nt: TGTGCCAGCAGTGTAGACAGGCCGATCTACGAGCAGTACTTC

d_gene: TRBD2
len: 15
v_gene: TRBV10-3
abundance: once
j_gene: TRBJ2-3
CDR3aa: CAISKRLAEGDTQYF
CDR3nt: TGTGCCATCAGCAAACGACTAGCGGAGGGGGATACGCAGTATTTT

d_gene: .
len: 13
v_gene: TRBV9
abundance: .
j_gene: TRBJ1-1
CDR3aa: CASSAGVETEAFF
CDR3nt: TGTGCCAGCAGCGCAGGTGTCGAGACTGAAGCTTTCTTT

d_gene: .
len: 16
v_gene: TRBV20-1
abundance: few
j_gene: TRBJ2-4
CDR3aa: CSARDKTGTRVNIQYF
CDR3nt: TGCAGTGCTAGAGACAAAACCGGGACCCGCGTGAACATTCAGTACTTC

d_gene: TRBD1
len: 15
v_gene: TRBV6-5
abundance: .
j_gene: TRBJ2-1
CDR3aa: CASSYSGGGYNEQFF
CDR3nt: TGTGCCAGCAGTTACTCAGGGGGCGGGTACAATGAGCAGTTCTTC

d_gene: .
len: 13
v_gene: TRBV5-1
abundance: .
j_gene: TRBJ2-3
CDR3aa: CASRRGDTDTQYF
CDR3nt: TGCGCCAGCAGAAGGGGGGACACAGATACGCAGTATTTT

d_gene: TRBD2
len: 17
v_gene: TRBV5-5
abundance: .
j_gene: TRBJ2-7
CDR3aa: CASSYKNTGTSGRLPYF
CDR3nt: TGTGCCAGCAGCTACAAAAATACCGGGACTAGCGGGAGGCTCCCGTACTTC

d_gene: TRBD2
len: 19
v_gene: TRBV12-5
abundance: .
j_gene: TRBJ2-3
CDR3aa: CASGSDSPLAGAPGGTQYF
CDR3nt: TGTGCTAGTGGTTCCGATTCCCCCCTAGCGGGGGCCCCGGGAGGTACGCAGTATTTT

d_gene: .
len: 13
v_gene: TRBV12-3/TRBV12-4
abundance: .
j_gene: TRBJ1-2
CDR3aa: CASSSSERYRYTF
CDR3nt: TGTGCCAGCAGTTCGTCGGAAAGGTATCGCTACACCTTC

d_gene: TRBD2
len: 16
v_gene: TRBV5-6
abundance: .
j_gene: TRBJ2-5
CDR3aa: CASSPRIRGVQETQYF
CDR3nt: TGTGCCAGCAGCCCCAGAATCCGGGGGGTCCAAGAGACCCAGTACTTC

d_gene: .
len: 15
v_gene: TRBV13
abundance: .
j_gene: TRBJ2-2
CDR3aa: CASSRGRGLTGELFF
CDR3nt: TGTGCCAGCAGCCGAGGCAGGGGCCTCACCGGGGAGCTGTTTTTT

d_gene: .
len: 13
v_gene: TRBV2
abundance: once
j_gene: TRBJ2-3
CDR3aa: CASSEASAGAQYF
CDR3nt: TGTGCCAGCAGTGAAGCCTCAGCGGGTGCGCAGTATTTT

d_gene: TRBD2
len: 14
v_gene: TRBV20-1
abundance: .
j_gene: TRBJ2-7
CDR3aa: CSASSGRKVDEQYF
CDR3nt: TGCAGTGCTAGTAGCGGGAGGAAGGTAGACGAGCAGTACTTC

d_gene: TRBD1
len: 13
v_gene: TRBV12-3/TRBV12-4
abundance: few
j_gene: TRBJ2-7
CDR3aa: CASSLATGTVLYF
CDR3nt: TGTGCCAGCAGTTTAGCGACCGGGACAGTACTGTACTTC

d_gene: TRBD2
len: 15
v_gene: TRBV4-2
abundance: .
j_gene: TRBJ2-5
CDR3aa: CASRPGLVFQETQYF
CDR3nt: TGTGCCAGCAGACCGGGACTAGTGTTCCAAGAGACCCAGTACTTC

d_gene: TRBD1
len: 16
v_gene: TRBV5-5
abundance: few
j_gene: TRBJ2-5
CDR3aa: CASSLASGQAMETQYF
CDR3nt: TGTGCCAGCAGCTTGGCCTCGGGACAGGCCATGGAGACCCAGTACTTC

d_gene: TRBD1
len: 15
v_gene: TRBV5-1
abundance: few
j_gene: TRBJ2-1
CDR3aa: CASSLGQGTNNEQFF
CDR3nt: TGCGCCAGCAGCCTGGGACAGGGGACAAACAATGAGCAGTTCTTC

d_gene: TRBD2
len: 15
v_gene: TRBV27
abundance: few
j_gene: TRBJ2-5
CDR3aa: CATSSGGLNLETQYF
CDR3nt: TGTGCCACCTCTAGCGGGGGGCTCAACTTGGAGACCCAGTACTTC

d_gene: .
len: 17
v_gene: TRBV6-5
abundance: .
j_gene: TRBJ1-5
CDR3aa: CASIWMGATYSNQPQHF
CDR3nt: TGTGCCAGCATTTGGATGGGGGCCACCTATAGCAATCAGCCCCAGCATTTT

d_gene: .
len: 14
v_gene: TRBV13
abundance: .
j_gene: TRBJ2-3
CDR3aa: CASSSTDHTDTQYF
CDR3nt: TGTGCCAGCAGCAGCACAGACCACACAGATACGCAGTATTTT

d_gene: TRBD2
len: 15
v_gene: TRBV5-1
abundance: .
j_gene: TRBJ2-7
CDR3aa: CASSSTGTRNNEQYF
CDR3nt: TGCGCCAGCAGCTCCACCGGGACTAGGAACAACGAGCAGTACTTC

d_gene: TRBD1
len: 17
v_gene: TRBV12-3/TRBV12-4
abundance: .
j_gene: TRBJ1-2
CDR3aa: CASSFGQGFLANYGYTF
CDR3nt: TGTGCCAGCAGTTTTGGACAGGGGTTTTTGGCTAACTATGGCTACACCTTC

d_gene: .
len: 15
v_gene: TRBV7-7
abundance: few
j_gene: TRBJ1-2
CDR3aa: CASTPGSPTHYGYTF
CDR3nt: TGTGCCAGCACTCCCGGCAGCCCAACCCATTATGGCTACACCTTC

d_gene: .
len: 16
v_gene: TRBV27
abundance: few
j_gene: TRBJ2-3
CDR3aa: CASSLWSSPSTDTQYF
CDR3nt: TGTGCCAGCAGTTTATGGTCCAGCCCTAGCACAGATACGCAGTATTTT

d_gene: TRBD2
len: 21
v_gene: TRBV11-2
abundance: .
j_gene: TRBJ2-1
CDR3aa: CASSLDVPSGWGGTPLGVQFF
CDR3nt: TGTGCCAGCAGCTTAGATGTCCCTAGCGGTTGGGGGGGTACGCCCCTAGGGGTGCAGTTCTTC

d_gene: .
len: 15
v_gene: TRBV5-6
abundance: .
j_gene: TRBJ2-2
CDR3aa: CASSLTGTNTGELFF
CDR3nt: TGTGCCAGCAGCTTGACAGGGACGAACACCGGGGAGCTGTTTTTT

d_gene: TRBD2
len: 17
v_gene: TRBV4-1
abundance: many
j_gene: TRBJ2-3
CDR3aa: CASSQDELAGDTDTQYF
CDR3nt: TGCGCCAGCAGCCAAGATGAACTAGCGGGGGACACAGATACGCAGTATTTT

d_gene: TRBD2
len: 15
v_gene: TRBV13
abundance: .
j_gene: TRBJ2-3
CDR3aa: CASSYRTSGPDTQYF
CDR3nt: TGTGCCAGCAGCTACCGGACTAGCGGGCCAGATACGCAGTATTTT

d_gene: TRBD1
len: 12
v_gene: TRBV20-1
abundance: .
j_gene: TRBJ1-2
CDR3aa: CSVPTGNYGYTF
CDR3nt: TGCAGTGTACCGACAGGGAACTATGGCTACACCTTC

d_gene: .
len: 13
v_gene: TRBV6-1
abundance: .
j_gene: TRBJ2-3
CDR3aa: CAGTTGNTDTQYF
CDR3nt: TGTGCCGGGACGACAGGCAACACAGATACGCAGTATTTT

d_gene: TRBD2
len: 15
v_gene: TRBV4-1
abundance: .
j_gene: TRBJ2-5
CDR3aa: CASSTHSGSLETQYF
CDR3nt: TGCGCCAGCAGCACCCATAGCGGGAGTTTGGAGACCCAGTACTTC

d_gene: .
len: 15
v_gene: TRBV12-3/TRBV12-4
abundance: .
j_gene: TRBJ1-1
CDR3aa: CASSPQQGWNTEAFF
CDR3nt: TGTGCCAGCAGTCCACAACAGGGCTGGAACACTGAAGCTTTCTTT

d_gene: .
len: 13
v_gene: TRBV12-3/TRBV12-4
abundance: .
j_gene: TRBJ2-1
CDR3aa: CASSPDSHNEQFF
CDR3nt: TGTGCCAGCAGCCCAGACAGCCACAATGAGCAGTTCTTC